One and the same sample provided the 7 T cell receptor beta chains below, sequenced in a study of long-term antiretroviral therapy in people with HIV. Run at survey level, the immunoSEQ assay was version v3.0. TCRdb's copy holds only in-frame clones and misses some; the assay was immunoSEQ multiplex PCR. The sample yields about 33,000 clones, less than 98% seen once. The specimen was unsorted PBMCs, collected 6.9 years after starting antiretroviral therapy. The receptor set was obtained from a man younger than 45 with HIV.

V is TRBV10-3 and J is TRBJ2-3; perhaps D is TRBD1 or TRBD2 (7 bases each). The CDR3 spans 14 residues. Germline assignment: CDR1 ENHRY and CDR2 SYGVKD. V lost 8 bases, J lost 4 bases, and 16 bases lay in between. CDR3 nucleotides: TGTGCCATCGGGGAGGGGGCGTCCGCAGATACGCAGTATTTT. It specifies CAIGEGASADTQYF.

The chain couples TRBV28 to TRBJ2-2; D remains ambiguous. The CDR3 sequence is 15 residues long. V was pared by 6 bases and J by 0 bases, with 11 bases between. The germline V gene encodes CDR1 MDHEN and CDR2 SYDVKM. CDR3 nucleotides: TGTGCCAGCAGGATAGGGCCTACGAACACCGGGGAGCTGTTTTTT. Its translation: CASRIGPTNTGELFF. Supplemented by reference TRBV28 and TRBJ2-2, the full variable domain reads DVKVTQSSRYLVKRTGEKVFLECVQDMDHENMFWYRQDPGLGLRLIYFSYDVKMKEKGDIPEGYSVSREKKERFSLILESASTNQTSMYLCASRIGPTNTGELFFGEGSRLTVL.

The genes are TRBV10-3 and TRBJ1-3; D call uncertain. Trimming left V 6 bases short and J 2 bases short, with 17 bases between. Germline V lookup: CDR1 ENHRY, CDR2 SYGVKD. This CDR3 contains 16 residues. The CDR3 loop reads CAISPLRTEPGNTIYF. The CDR3 nucleotides are TGTGCCATCAGCCCCCTTCGAACAGAGCCTGGAAACACCATATATTTT.

This clone has a single count. The chain uses TRBV6-6 and TRBJ2-1, with 9 bases aligning to TRBD2. The CDR3 totals 15 residues. Looked up from germline, CDR1 is MNHNY and CDR2 is SVGAGI (reference sequence). With 7 bases clipped from V and 1 base from J, the junction kept 5 bases outside the gene matches. This chain's CDR3 is CASTTAGGSYNEQFF. The CDR3 coding sequence is TGTGCCAGCACTACAGCGGGAGGTTCCTACAATGAGCAGTTCTTC.

This clone occurred a few times. The V gene is TRBV9, the J gene TRBJ1-1, with 11 bases aligning to TRBD1. The junction had 10 bases not matched to a gene; V was cut back by 3 bases and J by 6 bases. The length of the CDR3 is 16 residues. Germline CDR1 SGDLS, CDR2 YYNGEE. The CDR3 nucleotides are TGTGCCAGCAGCGCAAGGACAGGGGGCTCGGCATCTGAAGCTTTCTTT. Translation: CASSARTGGSASEAFF. The complete variable domain, with remaining parts taken from reference TRBV9 and TRBJ1-1, reads DSGVTQTPKHLITATGQRVTLRCSPRSGDLSVYWYQQSLDQGLQFLIQYYNGEERAKGNILERFSAQQFPDLHSELNLSSLELGDSALYFCASSARTGGSASEAFFGQGTRLTVV.

J is TRBJ2-2 and V is TRBV5-6, with TRBD2 as a possible D gene (5 bases). This CDR3 has 13 residues. Germline CDR1 SGHDT, CDR2 YYEEEE. Trimming took 6 bases from V and 7 from J, leaving 13 bases between them. CDR3 nucleotides: TGTGCCAGCACCACAGCCGGAGGCGGGGAGCTGTTTTTT. This gives the protein CASTTAGGGELFF. Full variable domain (missing parts from reference TRBV5-6 and TRBJ2-2): DAGVTQSPTHLIKTRGQQVTLRCSPKSGHDTVSWYQQALGQGPQFIFQYYEEEERQRGNFPDRFSGHQFPNYSSELNVNALLLGDSALYLCASTTAGGGELFFGEGSRLTVL.

The J gene is TRBJ1-2, the V gene TRBV25-1; the D is unclear. The germline V and J ends were trimmed by 4 bases and 5 bases, with 8 bases remaining between them. This CDR3 comprises 12 residues. Germline values: CDR1 MGHDK, CDR2 SYGVNS. CDR3 loop: CASSAQLYGYTF. In DNA, the CDR3 is TGTGCCAGCAGTGCCCAGCTATATGGCTACACCTTC.